This T cell receptor beta chain came from a study of Ad26.COV2.S vaccination and SARS-CoV-2 variants. Treatment indicated: some 20 received Ad26.COV2.S at low or high dose, single or two shots; several received placebo; per-sample allocation not given. Material that was analyzed had been drawn on day 63 after the first vaccine or placebo injection. The length of the CDR3 is 14 residues. The germline gives CDR1 LNHDA, CDR2 SQIVND (reference sequence). Trimming pared 10 bases from V and 2 bases from J, leaving 18 bases between. TCRdb's table, derived via immunoSEQ multiplex PCR, lists solely in-frame clones and lacks some. The repertoire includes about 480,000 clones, roughly 87% of them detected once, and around 13% sits in the top ten. This clone appeared once.

The sequences come from peripheral blood, collected in a trial of Ad26.COV2.S vaccine versus placebo. This clonotype was sampled from a person aged 18 to 59 who received the Ad26.COV2.S COVID-19 vaccine or a placebo. The J gene is TRBJ2-7, the V gene TRBV19; D unclear. CDR3 nucleotides: TGTGCCATTCTCTTAGACGGTTTCCCCTACGAGCAGTACTTC. This encodes CAILLDGFPYEQYF.